Listed here are 9 T cell receptor beta chains from one sample, sequenced in a study of T cells in Graves' hyperthyroidism and ophthalmopathy (dated by TCRdb to between 2018 and 2020). Libraries came from multiplex PCR. The reads were generated on an Illumina HiSeq 2000. The TCR beta CDR3 regions were amplified from RNA transcripts. For the first round of RT-PCR on the TCR CDR3, the HTBI primer set was used together with the Qiagen OneStep RT-PCR kit. TCRdb reanalyzed the raw reads on its own, using fastp at Q25 for trimming and MiXCR for clone calling, and kept in-frame beta chains. Identical CDR3 protein sequences are pooled into one entry, listed with their most common genes and DNA. The sample includes about 640,000 distinct CDR3 sequences, with less than 25% observed a single time. The ten largest clonotypes hold 34% of the sample. What was sequenced was blood. These receptors were obtained from a young man with Graves' ophthalmopathy.

This clonotype was counted a few times. This chain links TRBV27 with TRBJ2-7, with D possibly TRBD1 on 6 matching bases. Germline V lookup: CDR1 MNHEY, CDR2 SMNVEV (reference sequence). Deletions cut 5 bases from V and 1 base from J, with 9 bases between. The CDR3 consists of 13 residues. Here the CDR3 DNA reads TGTGCCAGCAGTGGACAGCGGTCCTACGAGCAGTACTTC. The encoded protein is CASSGQRSYEQYF.

This clonotype was detected only a few times. The DNA for the CDR3 is TGTGCCAGCTCACCACCTCAGGGGTCGGGGGAGACCCAGTACTTC. This sequence encodes CASSPPQGSGETQYF. The gene calls are TRBV18 and TRBJ2-5, with TRBD1 as a possible D gene (6 bases). The germline CDR1 and CDR2 sequences are KGHSH and LQKENI. Between the trimmed V and J ends, which lost 0 bases and 5 bases, there was a span of 13 bases. The CDR3 is made up of 15 amino acids.

The chain is built from TRBV7-6 and TRBJ2-1, with 8 bases identical to TRBD2. Germline V gene sequence: CDR1 SGHVS, CDR2 FNYEAQ. With V trimmed by 2 bases and J by 7 bases, 16 bases remained unmatched. There are 18 residues in the CDR3. The CDR3 sequence is CASSLYQSGTRGLNEQFF. The CDR3 DNA reads as TGTGCCAGCAGCTTATACCAATCCGGGACTAGGGGGTTGAATGAGCAGTTCTTC.

This clonotype was observed many times. V is TRBV12-3 or TRBV12-4 and J is TRBJ2-4; TRBD2 is a possible D gene (6 bases). The CDR3 spans 15 residues. Trimming took 3 bases from V and 0 from J, leaving 9 bases between them. The CDR3 loop reads CASSFGGKAKNIQYF. DNA for the CDR3: TGTGCCAGCAGTTTTGGGGGGAAAGCCAAAAACATTCAGTACTTC.

This clonotype was observed at least ten times. The genes are TRBV3-1 and TRBJ1-5; D is perhaps TRBD1 (5 bases). Between the trimmed V and J ends, which lost 4 bases and 7 bases, there was a span of 17 bases. Per the germline V gene, CDR1 is LGHDT and CDR2 is YNNKEL (reference sequence). The CDR3 extends over 15 amino acids. The DNA for the CDR3 is TGTGCCAGCAGCCCGGGACGGAGCATGGCACAGCCCCAGCATTTT. Residues: CASSPGRSMAQPQHF. The entire variable domain, with the rest obtained from reference TRBV3-1 and TRBJ1-5, is as follows: DTAVSQTPKYLVTQMGNDKSIKCEQNLGHDTMYWYKQDSKKFLKIMFSYNNKELIINETVPNRFSPKSPDKAHLNLHINSLELGDSAVYFCASSPGRSMAQPQHFGDGTRLSIL.

The chain has TRBV15 and TRBJ1-3; D is uncertain. Germline V gene data show CDR1 as LNHNV and CDR2 as YYDKDF (reference sequence). The ends were cut back, 2 bases at V and 6 bases at J, with 8 bases in the middle. This CDR3 contains 13 residues. The CDR3 DNA reads as TGTGCCACCAGCAGACAAGGTCCAAACACCATATATTTT. Translating gives CATSRQGPNTIYF.

The table lists this clonotype with a few counts. As DNA, the CDR3 is TGCAGCGTTGTGGTCTTCCCCAACACCGGGGAGCTGTTTTTT. Residues: CSVVVFPNTGELFF. The chain employs TRBV29-1 and TRBJ2-2; no definite D call. Germline CDR1 is SQVTM and CDR2 is ANQGSEA. Trimming stripped 4 bases from V and 2 bases from J, with 11 bases between. This CDR3 is built from 14 residues.

This clonotype was recorded at least ten times. This chain connects TRBV2 to TRBJ2-1, with D perhaps matching TRBD2 (5 bases). V lost 4 bases and J lost 7, with 5 bases in between. The CDR3 has 11 amino acids. Germline V gene sequence: CDR1 SNHLY, CDR2 FYNNEI. CDR3 sequence (DNA): TGTGCCAGCAGTGTAGCGAATGAGCAGTTCTTC. Translation gives CASSVANEQFF.

This clonotype appeared many times. The CDR3 region has the DNA TGTGCCAGCAGAGGGTTCTATGGCTACACCTTC. Translated: CASRGFYGYTF. The J gene is TRBJ1-2, the V gene TRBV12-3 or TRBV12-4, with D uncertain. Trimming stripped 6 bases from V and 4 bases from J, with 6 bases between. This CDR3 has 11 amino acids.